What follows is one T cell receptor beta chain and its context. The record originates from a study of tumor-infiltrating lymphocytes in glioblastoma multiforme. TCR beta libraries were built from RNA through three nested multiplex PCR rounds using modified ARM-PCR. From the multiplex PCR reads, TCRdb called clonotypes with MiXCR, one entry per CDR3 protein. The sample shows about 10,000 distinct CDR3 sequences, 55% to 80% of them seen only once. The CDR3 contains 15 residues. Germline values: CDR1 ENHRY, CDR2 SYGVKD. The V gene lost 3 bases and the J gene lost 4 bases, with 15 bases spanning the gap. The TCR comes from a male donor with glioblastoma. The specimen was brain tumor tissue. The rearrangement joins TRBV10-3 to TRBJ2-5; D is ambiguous. The CDR3 loop reads CAISDPGLIAETQYF. In nucleotides, the CDR3 is TGTGCCATCAGTGATCCTGGCCTAATAGCAGAGACCCAGTACTTC.